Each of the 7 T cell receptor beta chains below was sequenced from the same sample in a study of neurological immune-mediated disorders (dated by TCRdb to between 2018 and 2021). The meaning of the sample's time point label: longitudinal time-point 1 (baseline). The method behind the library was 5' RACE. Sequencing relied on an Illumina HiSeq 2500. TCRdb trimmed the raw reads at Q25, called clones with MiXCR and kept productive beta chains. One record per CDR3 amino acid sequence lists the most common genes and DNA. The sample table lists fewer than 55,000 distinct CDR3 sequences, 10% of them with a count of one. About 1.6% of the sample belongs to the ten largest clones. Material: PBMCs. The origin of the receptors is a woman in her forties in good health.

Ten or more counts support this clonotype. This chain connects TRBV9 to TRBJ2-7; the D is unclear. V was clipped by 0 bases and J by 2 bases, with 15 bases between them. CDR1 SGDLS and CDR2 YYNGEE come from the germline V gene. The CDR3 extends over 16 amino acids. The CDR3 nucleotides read TGTGCCAGCAGCGTAGATGGTGGGCTCAGAGCCTACGAGCAGTACTTC. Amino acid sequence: CASSVDGGLRAYEQYF.

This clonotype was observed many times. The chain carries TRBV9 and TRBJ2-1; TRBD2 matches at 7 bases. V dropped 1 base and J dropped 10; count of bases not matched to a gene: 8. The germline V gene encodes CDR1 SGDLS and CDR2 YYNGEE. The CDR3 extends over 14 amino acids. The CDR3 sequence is CASSVSSGPSEQFF. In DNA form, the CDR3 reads TGTGCCAGCAGCGTATCTAGCGGCCCGAGCGAGCAGTTCTTC.

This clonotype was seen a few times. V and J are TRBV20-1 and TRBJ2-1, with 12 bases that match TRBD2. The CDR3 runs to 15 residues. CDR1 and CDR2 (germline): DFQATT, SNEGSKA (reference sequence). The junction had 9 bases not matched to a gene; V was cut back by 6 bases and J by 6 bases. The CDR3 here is CSAPELAGGPNEQFF. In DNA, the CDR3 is TGCAGTGCCCCCGAACTAGCGGGAGGTCCCAATGAGCAGTTCTTC.

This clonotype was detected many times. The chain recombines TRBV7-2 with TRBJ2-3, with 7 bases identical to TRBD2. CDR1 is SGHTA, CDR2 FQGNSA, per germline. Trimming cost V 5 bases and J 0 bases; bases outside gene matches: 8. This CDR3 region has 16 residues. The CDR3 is CASSRKSGVSTDTQYF. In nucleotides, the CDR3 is TGTGCCAGCAGCCGAAAGAGCGGGGTAAGCACAGATACGCAGTATTTT.

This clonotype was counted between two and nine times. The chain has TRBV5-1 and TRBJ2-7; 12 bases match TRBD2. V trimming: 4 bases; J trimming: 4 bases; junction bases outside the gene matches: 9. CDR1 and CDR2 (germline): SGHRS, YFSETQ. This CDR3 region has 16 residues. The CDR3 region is CASSKSLAGGGYEQYF. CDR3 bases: TGCGCCAGCAGCAAGTCGCTAGCGGGAGGGGGATACGAGCAGTACTTC.

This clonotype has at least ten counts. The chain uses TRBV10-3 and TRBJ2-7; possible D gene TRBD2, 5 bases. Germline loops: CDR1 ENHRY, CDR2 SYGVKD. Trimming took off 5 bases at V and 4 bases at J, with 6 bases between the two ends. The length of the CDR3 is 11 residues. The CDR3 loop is CAISRGYEQYF. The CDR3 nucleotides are TGTGCCATCAGTCGAGGGTACGAGCAGTACTTC.

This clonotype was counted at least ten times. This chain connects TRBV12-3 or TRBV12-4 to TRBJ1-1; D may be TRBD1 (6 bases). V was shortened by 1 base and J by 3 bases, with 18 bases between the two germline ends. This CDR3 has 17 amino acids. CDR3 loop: CASSLGGGAGWDTEAFF. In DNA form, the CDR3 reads TGTGCCAGCAGTTTAGGTGGGGGGGCTGGTTGGGACACTGAAGCTTTCTTT.